The clone carrying this T cell receptor beta chain showed up just once. What it binds is not known. Assay used: immunoSEQ multiplex PCR; TCRdb lists only in-frame clones, some missing. The sample includes 25,000 to 30,000 clones, 86% of them seen just once. The source of the sample is a study of T cells after posttransplantation cyclophosphamide. Whole-study results and caveats: Tissue-infiltrating T cells from skin or gut overlapped little with blood T cells.

CDR3 length: 15 amino acids. V lost 4 bases and J lost 0; bases outside the gene matches: 4. CDR1 MDHEN and CDR2 SYDVKM come from the germline V gene. The rearrangement links TRBV28 to TRBJ1-1; 8 bases map to TRBD1. This clonotype was obtained from a middle-aged man. Sequenced input: PBMCs. The CDR3 DNA sequence: TGTGCCAGCAGTTGGACAGGGATAATGAACACTGAAGCTTTCTTT. It specifies CASSWTGIMNTEAFF.